This T cell receptor (beta chain) is from a study of CXCR3-negative and CXCR3-positive naive CD8 T cells. The authors prepared UMI-labeled TRB cDNA libraries by 5' RACE. TCRdb reanalyzed the 5' RACE reads and collapses them to one entry per CDR3 protein, without DNA. The data show around 81,000 distinct CDR3 sequences, and the top ten clones hold around 1.4%. CDR1 is SQVTM and CDR2 is ANQGSEA in the germline V gene. The CDR3 runs to 13 residues. This TCR was sampled from a human donor in good health. Some clones in this sample may be carry-over from other donors' samples. Sequencing used naive CXCR3- CD8+ T cells from blood. Subset denoted: CD45RO-CCR7+CD27+CD95- naive CD8+ T cells lacking CXCR3 (TNR3-). This chain uses TRBV29-1 with TRBJ1-2; TCRdb outputs TRBD1, but without DNA this stays unchecked. CDR3: CSVLQGANYGYTF.